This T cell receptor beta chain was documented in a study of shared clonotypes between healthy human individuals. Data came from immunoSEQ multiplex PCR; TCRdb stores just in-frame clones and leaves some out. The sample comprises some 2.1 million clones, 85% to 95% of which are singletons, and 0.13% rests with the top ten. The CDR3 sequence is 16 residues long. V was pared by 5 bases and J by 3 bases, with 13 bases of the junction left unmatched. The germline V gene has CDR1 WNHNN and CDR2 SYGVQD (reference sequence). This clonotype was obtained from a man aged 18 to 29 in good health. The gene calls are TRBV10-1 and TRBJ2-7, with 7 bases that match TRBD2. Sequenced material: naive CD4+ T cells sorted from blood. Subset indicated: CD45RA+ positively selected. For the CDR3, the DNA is TGCGCCAGCAGTCCTAGCGGAAGGGTCCTAAGCTACGAGCAGTACTTC. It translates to CASSPSGRVLSYEQYF.